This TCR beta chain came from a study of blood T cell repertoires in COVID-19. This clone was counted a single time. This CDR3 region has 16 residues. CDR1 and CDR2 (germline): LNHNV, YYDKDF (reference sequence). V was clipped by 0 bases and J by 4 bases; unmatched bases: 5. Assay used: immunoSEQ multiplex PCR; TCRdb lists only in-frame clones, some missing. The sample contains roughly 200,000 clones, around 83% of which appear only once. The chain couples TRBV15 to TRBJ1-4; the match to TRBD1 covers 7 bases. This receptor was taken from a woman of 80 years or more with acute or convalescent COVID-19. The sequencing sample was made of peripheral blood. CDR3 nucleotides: TGTGCCACCAGCAGAGATGTGGGACAGCTTAATGAAAAACTGTTTTTT. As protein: CATSRDVGQLNEKLFF.